One and the same sample provided the 29 T cell receptor beta chains below, sequenced in a study of vaccination and CD4 T cells after COVID-19. The Oncomine TCR Beta short-read assay was applied to DNA of cultured CD4+ T cells. In TCRdb, the PCR reads were re-called with MiXCR into one record per CDR3 protein. In the table there are about 4,600 distinct CDR3 sequences, almost 60% of which are singletons. No antigens are known for them. The sample's treatment: approximately 10-day PBMC culture with coronavirus spike peptide pools or control peptides (ViraFEST assay). Those CD4+ T cells from the unexposed donor predate the COVID-19 pandemic (2011-2018). Sequencing input: CD4+ T cells from blood, cultured in vitro. The receptor set was obtained from a human donor in good health.

Only a few counts were recorded for this clonotype. This sequence joins TRBV27 and TRBJ1-1, with 9 bases aligning to TRBD1. J gave up 1 base and V 4 bases, and 4 bases lay outside the gene matches. Per germline, CDR1 MNHEY and CDR2 SMNVEV (reference sequence). The CDR3 extends over 15 amino acids. CDR3 sequence reads: CASSSPGQGNTEAFF. The DNA of the CDR3 is TGTGCCAGCAGTTCGCCGGGACAGGGGAACACTGAAGCTTTCTTT.

This clonotype was seen a few times. The chain uses TRBV20-1 and TRBJ1-2; D gene uncertain. This CDR3 contains 14 residues. V gave up 0 bases and J gave up 2 bases, with 10 bases separating them. CDR1 is DFQATT, CDR2 SNEGSKA, per germline (reference sequence). The CDR3 nucleotides are TGCAGTGCTAGAGATCTAACAGCCAACTATGGCTACACCTTC. Translating it yields CSARDLTANYGYTF.

The genes are TRBV6-5 and TRBJ2-7; 11 bases fit TRBD2. Trimming took 0 bases from V and 2 from J; bases not matched to a gene: 6. This CDR3 has 17 amino acids. Germline CDR1 reads MNHEY; CDR2 reads SVGAGI. The CDR3: CASSYSNLLAGAYEQYF. CDR3 coding DNA: TGTGCCAGCAGTTACTCGAATTTACTAGCGGGGGCCTACGAGCAGTACTTC.

The rearrangement uses TRBV6-2 or TRBV6-3 and TRBJ2-1; 10 positions match TRBD2. CDR1 is MNHEY and CDR2 is SVGEGT in the germline V gene. Trimming took 7 bases from V and 4 from J; bases not matched to a gene: 10. This CDR3 region has 16 residues. This CDR3 reads CASMPFFSGGYNEQFF. The CDR3, as DNA: TGTGCCAGCATGCCCTTTTTTAGCGGGGGGTACAATGAGCAGTTCTTC.

The CDR3 bases are TGTGCCATCAGTGATTTCGGCCAGGCTGAAGCTTTCTTT. This translates into CAISDFGQAEAFF. This chain connects TRBV10-3 to TRBJ1-1; unclear D gene. Germline CDR1 ENHRY, CDR2 SYGVKD. Trimming shortened V by 3 bases and J by 6 bases, and 11 bases separated the two germline ends. The CDR3 length is 13 residues.

This chain connects TRBV28 to TRBJ2-7, with 7 bases fitting TRBD1. V shed 2 bases, J shed 3 bases, and the junction held 1 base outside the gene matches. The CDR3 covers 13 residues. The germline gives CDR1 MDHEN, CDR2 SYDVKM. CDR3 region: CASSLGTDYEQYF. The CDR3 DNA is TGTGCCAGCAGTTTAGGGACAGACTACGAGCAGTACTTC. The full variable domain, its missing parts supplied by reference TRBV28 and TRBJ2-7, is DVKVTQSSRYLVKRTGEKVFLECVQDMDHENMFWYRQDPGLGLRLIYFSYDVKMKEKGDIPEGYSVSREKKERFSLILESASTNQTSMYLCASSLGTDYEQYFGPGTRLTVT.

This clonotype was seen once. The J gene is TRBJ1-1, the V gene TRBV5-3, with 9 bases fitting TRBD1. TRBV5-3 is an ORF, with its function uncertain. The CDR3 consists of 19 residues. The trim removed 4 bases at V and 1 base at J, leaving 17 bases unmatched. The CDR3 protein is CARSNPGTGCTDWNTEAFF. The CDR3, as DNA: TGTGCCAGAAGCAACCCCGGGACAGGGTGTACCGATTGGAACACTGAAGCTTTCTTT.

This rearrangement joins TRBV20-1 to TRBJ2-1; 11 nucleotides align to TRBD2. The germline V gene encodes CDR1 DFQATT and CDR2 SNEGSKA (reference sequence). The CDR3 consists of 16 residues. V lost 1 base and J lost 1; bases outside the gene matches: 3. Here the CDR3 reads CSARVTSGRSYNEQFF. The CDR3 region has the DNA TGCAGTGCTAGAGTAACTAGCGGGAGATCCTACAATGAGCAGTTCTTC.

V usage is TRBV29-1 and J usage is TRBJ1-5, with D uncertain. Germline V gives CDR1 SQVTM, CDR2 ANQGSEA. Trimming shortened V by 4 bases and J by 4 bases, and 8 bases separated the two germline ends. This CDR3 contains 12 residues. The CDR3 coding sequence is TGCAGCGTTGGTACACCTAATCAGCCCCAGCATTTT. It translates to CSVGTPNQPQHF.

The V gene is TRBV6-5, the J gene TRBJ1-6, with TRBD1 as a possible D gene (5 bases). Germline values: CDR1 MNHEY, CDR2 SVGAGI. The V end lost 2 bases, the J end lost 9 bases, and 11 bases lay between the germline ends. There are 14 residues in the CDR3. In DNA form, the CDR3 reads TGTGCCAGCAGTTACGCCAGGGACCTTTCACCCCTCCACTTT. It is translated as CASSYARDLSPLHF.

The V call is TRBV7-2, the J call TRBJ2-1; no firm D call. V was shortened by 1 base and J by 4 bases, with 14 bases between the two germline ends. The CDR3 totals 16 residues. The V gene's germline CDR1 is SGHTA and CDR2 FQGNSA. DNA of the CDR3: TGTGCCAGCAGCTTAGGGCCCCGGCGGCTTTACAATGAGCAGTTCTTC. It encodes CASSLGPRRLYNEQFF.

In this sample, this clonotype turned up a few times. J is TRBJ1-5 and V is TRBV15; D remains ambiguous. Trimming took off 8 bases at V and 2 bases at J, with 7 bases between the two ends. CDR1 and CDR2 from the germline V gene are LNHNV and YYDKDF (reference sequence). The CDR3 length is 12 residues. For the CDR3, the DNA is TGTGCCACCCAGGAAGGCAATCAGCCCCAGCATTTT. Translation: CATQEGNQPQHF.

The V call is TRBV7-2, the J call TRBJ2-7; D unresolved. The V gene's germline CDR1 is SGHTA and CDR2 FQGNSA. V was trimmed by 1 base and J by 0 bases, leaving 10 bases between them. The CDR3 consists of 15 residues. Here the CDR3 DNA reads TGTGCCAGCAGCTTAGTCCGCGGTAGCTCCTACGAGCAGTACTTC. Its translation: CASSLVRGSSYEQYF.

This chain uses TRBV6-1 with TRBJ2-2, with a tentative D call TRBD2 (6 bases). Deletions cut 1 base from V and 6 bases from J, with 12 bases between. CDR3 length equals 15 residues. The germline V gene encodes CDR1 MNHNS and CDR2 SASEGT. The CDR3 bases are TGTGCCAGCAGTGAAGTTTGGGGGGTGGCCGGGGAGCTGTTTTTT. Translation gives CASSEVWGVAGELFF.

V gene TRBV19 combines with J gene TRBJ1-5, with a tentative D call TRBD1 (5 bases). Germline V gene sequence: CDR1 LNHDA, CDR2 SQIVND (reference sequence). Trimming left V 4 bases short and J 5 bases short, with 6 bases between. The CDR3 covers 12 residues. CDR3 loop: CASSRGDQPQHF. The CDR3 DNA sequence: TGTGCCAGTAGTAGGGGGGATCAGCCCCAGCATTTT.

This chain joins TRBV28 and TRBJ1-2; unclear D gene. The CDR3 has 11 amino acids. The germline V gene encodes CDR1 MDHEN and CDR2 SYDVKM. Trimming left V 8 bases short and J 2 bases short, with 6 bases between. The CDR3 region has the DNA TGTGCCAGCTTCAGGAACTATGGCTACACCTTC. It encodes CASFRNYGYTF.

This clonotype has just a few counts. The V call is TRBV10-3, the J call TRBJ1-1, with TRBD1 matching over 7 bases. V lost 6 bases and J lost 0; bases outside the gene matches: 4. The CDR3 totals 14 residues. Germline CDR1 and CDR2: ENHRY and SYGVKD. CDR3 residues: CAIRPGTVNTEAFF. The CDR3 region has the DNA TGTGCCATCAGGCCCGGGACAGTGAACACTGAAGCTTTCTTT.

V and J are TRBV20-1 and TRBJ2-7, with TRBD1 matching 8 bases. This CDR3 comprises 14 residues. Unmatched junction bases numbered 7, after V lost 4 bases and J lost 2 bases. CDR1 and CDR2 from the germline V gene are DFQATT and SNEGSKA (reference sequence). The CDR3 DNA follows: TGCAGTGCTAATACAGGGGGTAGGGCCTACGAGCAGTACTTC. Its translation is CSANTGGRAYEQYF.

The chain recombines TRBV2 with TRBJ1-3; tentative D call: TRBD1 (5 bases). Trimming removed 3 bases at V and 0 bases at J, with 12 bases between. Germline loops: CDR1 SNHLY, CDR2 FYNNEI. The CDR3 is 16 residues long. Here the CDR3 reads CASSDRQGPSGNTIYF. The CDR3 DNA reads TGTGCCAGCAGTGACCGGCAGGGCCCCTCTGGAAACACCATATATTTT.

This chain joins TRBV7-9 and TRBJ1-1; D gene ambiguous. Trimming took off 1 base at V and 1 base at J, with 10 bases between the two ends. The CDR3 contains 15 residues. Germline CDR1 reads SEHNR; CDR2 reads FQNEAQ (reference sequence). CDR3 DNA: TGTGCCAGCAGCTTAGAAGGAGGAGAGAACACTGAAGCTTTCTTT. It translates to CASSLEGGENTEAFF.

This clonotype was counted between two and nine times. The V gene is TRBV27, the J gene TRBJ1-2; D remains unclear. CDR3 length: 15 amino acids. The V and J ends lost 3 bases and 6 bases respectively, with 17 bases between them. Germline lookup yields CDR1 MNHEY and CDR2 SMNVEV (reference sequence). The CDR3 sequence: CASSLDFAGTNGYTF. The CDR3 nucleotides read TGTGCCAGCAGTTTGGACTTTGCAGGCACGAATGGCTACACCTTC.

The chain joins TRBV21-1 to TRBJ2-1; TRBD2 is the table's D call, not checked against the DNA. TRBV21-1 is a documented pseudogene. This CDR3 has 16 amino acids. The CDR3 here is CASSKGFSGRVNEQFF. DNA of the CDR3: TGTGCCAGCAGTAAAGGGTTTAGCGGGAGGGTTAATGAGCAGTTCTTC.

The rearrangement links TRBV12-3 or TRBV12-4 to TRBJ2-3, with 12 positions matching TRBD2. The V and J ends lost 7 bases and 4 bases, in that order; junction bases with no gene match: 3. This CDR3 is built from 14 residues. DNA for the CDR3: TGTGCCAGCACTTGGACTAGCGGGGCAGATACGCAGTATTTT. The encoded protein is CASTWTSGADTQYF.

The rearrangement joins TRBV10-3 to TRBJ1-1; D is possibly TRBD1 (5 bases). The V gene lost 4 bases and the J gene lost 1 base, with 10 bases spanning the gap. The CDR3 has 14 amino acids. Germline loops: CDR1 ENHRY, CDR2 SYGVKD. The CDR3 is CAISGAGRNTEAFF. DNA of the CDR3: TGTGCCATCAGTGGGGCAGGGAGGAACACTGAAGCTTTCTTT.

This clonotype has just a few counts. The CDR3 region is CASSPLKNQPQHF. In DNA form, the CDR3 reads TGTGCCAGCAGTCCCCTTAAGAATCAGCCCCAGCATTTT. The chain has TRBV6-2 or TRBV6-3 and TRBJ1-5; D gene uncertain. V was trimmed by 5 bases and J by 4 bases, leaving 9 bases between them. Germline V CDR1 and CDR2: MNHEY, SVGEGT. CDR3 length equals 13 residues.

A few counts support this clonotype. The chain links TRBV6-2 or TRBV6-3 to TRBJ2-7; D is unresolved. Germline V lookup: CDR1 MNHEY, CDR2 SVGEGT. Trimming took off 0 bases at V and 4 bases at J, with 13 bases between the two ends. The CDR3 extends over 15 amino acids. The CDR3 reads CASSYSYTALYEQYF. The CDR3 coding sequence is TGTGCCAGCAGTTACTCCTATACGGCCTTATACGAGCAGTACTTC.

V is TRBV19 and J is TRBJ1-6; 10 nucleotides match TRBD1. CDR3 length equals 16 residues. Germline-derived CDR1 and CDR2 are LNHDA and SQIVND (reference sequence). The V segment lost 5 bases and the J segment 10 bases; nucleotides outside the gene matches: 11. The CDR3 reads CASSLIGTGANSPLHF. The DNA for the CDR3 is TGTGCCAGTAGTCTCATCGGGACAGGGGCAAACTCACCCCTCCACTTT.

This chain links TRBV27 with TRBJ2-5; D call uncertain. From germline, CDR1 is MNHEY and CDR2 SMNVEV (reference sequence). V dropped 3 bases and J dropped 1 base, with 9 bases sitting between them. This CDR3 contains 14 residues. DNA for the CDR3: TGTGCCAGCAGTTTCCCCCTCACCCAAGAGACCCAGTACTTC. Translating it yields CASSFPLTQETQYF.

The chain combines TRBV7-2 with TRBJ2-5; TRBD1 is a possible D gene (6 bases). Looked up from germline, CDR1 is SGHTA and CDR2 is FQGNSA. V gave up 4 bases and J gave up 3 bases, with 12 bases separating them. This CDR3 spans 14 amino acids. CDR3 residues: CASSSRDTKETQYF. The CDR3 DNA is TGTGCCAGCAGCTCCCGGGACACAAAAGAGACCCAGTACTTC.